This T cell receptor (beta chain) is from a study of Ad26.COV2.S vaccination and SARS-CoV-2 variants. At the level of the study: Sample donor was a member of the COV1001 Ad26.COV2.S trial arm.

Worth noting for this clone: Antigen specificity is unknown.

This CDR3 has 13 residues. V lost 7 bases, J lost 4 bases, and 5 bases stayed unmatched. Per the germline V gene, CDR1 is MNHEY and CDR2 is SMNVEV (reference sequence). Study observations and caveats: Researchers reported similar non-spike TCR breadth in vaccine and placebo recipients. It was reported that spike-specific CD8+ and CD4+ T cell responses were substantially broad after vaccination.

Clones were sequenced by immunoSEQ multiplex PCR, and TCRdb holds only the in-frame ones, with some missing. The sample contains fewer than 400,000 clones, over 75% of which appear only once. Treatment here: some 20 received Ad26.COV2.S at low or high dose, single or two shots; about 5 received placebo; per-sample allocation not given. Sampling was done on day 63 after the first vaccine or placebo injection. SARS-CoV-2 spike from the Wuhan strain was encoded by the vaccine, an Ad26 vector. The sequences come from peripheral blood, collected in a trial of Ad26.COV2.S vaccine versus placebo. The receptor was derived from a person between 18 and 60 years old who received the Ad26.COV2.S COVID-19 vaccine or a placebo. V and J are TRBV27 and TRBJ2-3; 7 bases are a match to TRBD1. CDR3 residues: CASTATGADTQYF. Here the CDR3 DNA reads TGTGCCAGCACAGCAACAGGGGCAGATACGCAGTATTTT.